The T cell receptor beta chain described here comes from a study of blood T cells in healthy people across ages. Next came a second PCR, run for about 7 to 12 cycles, which used a sample-barcoded 5' primer along with a J-beta primer mix. MiXCR, run by TCRdb on the 5' RACE reads, gives a single entry per CDR3 protein. The sample contains more than 500,000 distinct CDR3 sequences, about 26% of which appear only once. Per the germline V gene, CDR1 is SGHRS and CDR2 is YFSETQ. The CDR3 consists of 16 residues. Deletions cut 4 bases from V and 0 bases from J, with 14 bases between. These same records also appear under a second study, on T cells of mothers and their children. That work adds: Mothers gave over 8.5 million TCR beta CDR3 reads each, and children some 3 million each. Regardless of relatedness, pairs show thymic selection shaping TCR recombination output in a similar manner. An overlap that was slightly higher, though non-significant, was seen in related mother-child pairs versus unrelated pairs.

The receptor's source is a boy aged 2 to 10 in good health. Sequenced material: blood. The gene calls are TRBV5-1 and TRBJ2-4, with D possibly matching TRBD2 (5 bases). Written as DNA, the CDR3 is TGCGCCAGCAGCCTTGACGGGATCCTAGCCAAAAACATTCAGTACTTC. The encoded protein is CASSLDGILAKNIQYF.